The 22 T cell receptor beta chains below come from one sample, sequenced in a study of human T cells and chemical hapten exposure. A single record per CDR3 protein comes from TCRdb applying MiXCR to the RACE reads. Of approximately 90,000 distinct CDR3 sequences listed, roughly 12% are singletons. Stated time point: patch test 1, 2 weeks after DPC sensitization. Noted treatment: therapeutic diphenylcyclopropenone sensitization with weekly scalp DPC. The sample in question was whole blood, obtained in connection with sensitization to the hapten diphenylcyclopropenone (DPC). The receptors were gathered from a woman aged 40-49 years with alopecia areata. Some clones in this sample may be carry-over from other donors' samples.

The chain is built from TRBV7-9 and TRBJ2-3, with TRBD1 matching over 9 bases. This CDR3 region has 16 residues. Germline CDR1 reads SEHNR; CDR2 reads FQNEAQ (reference sequence). The V and J ends lost 3 bases and 4 bases, in that order; junction bases with no gene match: 8. CDR3 in amino acids: CASSFPGTGPADTQYF. As DNA, the CDR3 is TGTGCCAGCAGCTTCCCCGGGACAGGGCCGGCAGATACGCAGTATTTT.

This chain connects TRBV6-6 to TRBJ2-5; D gene unclear. The CDR3 is 13 amino acids. Between the trimmed V and J ends, which lost 6 bases and 2 bases, there was a span of 10 bases. Germline V lookup: CDR1 MNHNY, CDR2 SVGAGI (reference sequence). The CDR3 reads CASRLQVQETQYF. In nucleotides, the CDR3 is TGTGCCAGCAGGCTTCAGGTTCAAGAGACCCAGTACTTC.

This clonotype has at least ten counts. The chain is built from TRBV9 and TRBJ2-3, with a weak D call TRBD1 (5 bases). The CDR3 is 14 amino acids. Germline CDR1 SGDLS, CDR2 YYNGEE. V lost 0 bases and J lost 0, with 5 bases in between. In DNA form, the CDR3 reads TGTGCCAGCAGCGTAGGACAGAGCACAGATACGCAGTATTTT. It specifies CASSVGQSTDTQYF.

This clonotype was counted only a few times. The rearrangement uses TRBV28 and TRBJ2-7; D could derive from TRBD1 or TRBD2 (6 bases each). This CDR3 contains 14 residues. The germline CDR1 and CDR2 sequences are MDHEN and SYDVKM. V lost 8 bases, J lost 5 bases, and 19 bases lay in between. The CDR3 protein is CASVEGGRADEQYF. The CDR3 nucleotides are TGTGCCAGCGTAGAGGGGGGCAGGGCGGACGAGCAGTACTTC.

This rearrangement joins TRBV4-1 to TRBJ2-1, with 7 bases that match TRBD1. The trim removed 1 base at V and 4 bases at J, leaving 10 bases unmatched. The CDR3 sequence is 17 residues long. CDR1 and CDR2 (germline): MGHRA, YSYEKL. The chain's CDR3 is CASSQGGNRGAYNEQFF. Here the CDR3 DNA reads TGCGCCAGCAGCCAAGGTGGGAACAGGGGAGCTTACAATGAGCAGTTCTTC.

The CDR3 reads CASSPTDEEQYF. In DNA, the CDR3 is TGTGCCAGCAGTCCAACTGACGAAGAGCAGTACTTC. The chain employs TRBV6-2 or TRBV6-3 and TRBJ2-7; D unclear. The ends were cut back, 5 bases at V and 7 bases at J, with 12 bases in the middle. This CDR3 contains 12 residues. CDR1 is MNHEY, CDR2 SVGEGT, per germline.

A few counts support this clonotype. The V gene is TRBV20-1, the J gene TRBJ2-3; TRBD2 matches 13 bases. Germline CDR1 reads DFQATT; CDR2 reads SNEGSKA (reference sequence). After removal of 5 bases from V and 4 bases from J, the junction contained 3 bases not matched to a gene. The CDR3 totals 14 residues. The CDR3: CSAPGLAGADTQYF. CDR3 coding DNA: TGCAGTGCTCCTGGACTAGCGGGAGCAGATACGCAGTATTTT.

The V gene is TRBV7-8, the J gene TRBJ2-5, with TRBD2 as a possible D gene (5 bases). Per germline, CDR1 SGHVS and CDR2 FQNEAQ. Trimming removed 0 bases at V and 5 bases at J, with 10 bases between. The CDR3 sequence is 14 residues long. CDR3: CASSLAALGETQYF. The DNA of the CDR3 is TGTGCCAGCAGCTTAGCGGCACTAGGGGAGACCCAGTACTTC.

This clonotype was seen only a few times. This chain joins TRBV20-1 and TRBJ2-1, with TRBD2 identical over 11 bases. After removal of 2 bases from V and 2 bases from J, the junction contained 5 bases not matched to a gene. This CDR3 spans 16 amino acids. Per the germline V gene, CDR1 is DFQATT and CDR2 is SNEGSKA (reference sequence). The CDR3 sequence is CSARMGTSGTYNEQFF. In DNA form, the CDR3 reads TGCAGTGCTAGAATGGGGACTAGCGGAACCTACAATGAGCAGTTCTTC.

This chain connects TRBV30 to TRBJ2-7; tentatively, D is TRBD2 (6 bases). The ends were cut back, 3 bases at V and 6 bases at J, with 18 bases in the middle. Germline CDR1 is GTSNPN and CDR2 is SVGIG (reference sequence). The CDR3 spans 14 residues. The DNA of the CDR3 is TGTGCCTGGAGCGTTGCCGGGACTTCCCCCGAGCAGTACTTC. This gives the protein CAWSVAGTSPEQYF.

This clonotype was seen only a few times. This chain joins TRBV27 and TRBJ1-2; D is undetermined. The V gene's germline CDR1 is MNHEY and CDR2 SMNVEV (reference sequence). This CDR3 has 14 residues. Trimming shortened V by 4 bases and J by 5 bases, and 14 bases separated the two germline ends. The CDR3 DNA reads TGTGCCAGCAGTTCTAGGACCTTCCTATATGGCTACACCTTC. This codes for CASSSRTFLYGYTF.

This chain links TRBV6-6 with TRBJ2-1; perhaps TRBD2 as D (5 bases). V was clipped by 7 bases and J by 14 bases, with 27 bases between them. The CDR3 sequence is 15 residues long. CDR1 and CDR2 from the germline V gene are MNHNY and SVGAGI (reference sequence). CDR3 protein: CASTPTEASRLEKFF. The CDR3 DNA reads TGTGCCAGCACCCCCACGGAGGCTAGTCGGTTGGAGAAGTTCTTC.

Ten or more counts support this clonotype. The V gene is TRBV25-1, the J gene TRBJ2-5; 7 nucleotides agree with TRBD2. CDR1 MGHDK and CDR2 SYGVNS come from the germline V gene. V lost 4 bases and J lost 3; bases outside the gene matches: 11. CDR3 size: 16 residues. DNA for the CDR3: TGTGCCAGCAGTGCCCACGGGGCAGCGGGAAAAGAGACCCAGTACTTC. As protein: CASSAHGAAGKETQYF.

This clonotype came up a few times. The CDR3 DNA reads as TGCAGTGCTGGAACCGGGACTAGGGCCTACGAGCAGTACTTC. This encodes CSAGTGTRAYEQYF. The J gene is TRBJ2-7, the V gene TRBV20-1; 8 bases line up with TRBD2. Trimming at V came to 5 bases and at J to 2 bases, leaving 8 bases not matched to a gene. CDR3 size: 14 residues. Germline-derived CDR1 and CDR2 are DFQATT and SNEGSKA (reference sequence).

V gene TRBV3-1 combines with J gene TRBJ2-7; possible D gene TRBD2, 7 bases. The germline V gene has CDR1 LGHDT and CDR2 YNNKEL (reference sequence). This CDR3 comprises 15 residues. V was cut by 3 bases and J by 12 bases, with 24 bases left in between. CDR3 bases: TGTGCCAGCAGCCAGAATGGAATGGGGGGGCGAGGAGTGTACTTC. Encoded protein: CASSQNGMGGRGVYF.

Only a few counts were recorded for this clonotype. The chain carries TRBV6-6 and TRBJ2-2; D perhaps matches TRBD1 (6 bases). From germline, CDR1 is MNHNY and CDR2 SVGAGI (reference sequence). Between the trimmed V and J ends, which lost 5 bases and 1 base, there was a span of 8 bases. The length of the CDR3 is 14 residues. CDR3 region: CASSKGQNTGELFF. The CDR3 nucleotides are TGTGCCAGCAGTAAGGGACAGAACACCGGGGAGCTGTTTTTT.

This clonotype showed up just a few times. The rearrangement joins TRBV29-1 to TRBJ1-5; D is undetermined. CDR3 length: 12 residues. Germline V gene lookup returns CDR1 SQVTM and CDR2 ANQGSEA. V lost 7 bases to trimming and J lost 2 bases, with 9 bases between them. CDR3 DNA: TGCAGCGCGGTGGAGGGCAATCAGCCCCAGCATTTT. This encodes CSAVEGNQPQHF.

This clonotype was detected ten times or more. The chain couples TRBV12-3 or TRBV12-4 to TRBJ2-7; D remains unclear. Trimming pared 2 bases from V and 4 bases from J, leaving 6 bases between. This CDR3 has 12 amino acids. In DNA form, the CDR3 reads TGTGCCAGCAGTTTACGCGGTTACGAGCAGTACTTC. The encoded protein is CASSLRGYEQYF.

This clonotype was seen repeatedly, ten times or more. The chain recombines TRBV5-1 with TRBJ2-7; 7 bases match TRBD1. The CDR3 runs to 17 residues. CDR1 is SGHRS, CDR2 YFSETQ, per germline. The trim removed 2 bases at V and 1 base at J, leaving 12 bases unmatched. The CDR3, as DNA: TGCGCCAGCAGCTTTACCACCGGGACAGCCAGGTCCTACGAGCAGTACTTC. Amino acids: CASSFTTGTARSYEQYF.

The rearrangement uses TRBV6-5 and TRBJ1-1, with TRBD1 identical over 8 bases. With 5 bases clipped from V and 0 bases from J, the junction kept 5 bases outside the gene matches. This CDR3 is built from 15 residues. CDR1 MNHEY and CDR2 SVGAGI come from the germline V gene. The CDR3 sequence: CASSPETGVNTEAFF. The CDR3 DNA reads as TGTGCCAGCAGTCCTGAGACAGGGGTGAACACTGAAGCTTTCTTT.

The chain links TRBV7-8 to TRBJ1-3; tentatively, D is TRBD1 (5 bases). The germline gives CDR1 SGHVS, CDR2 FQNEAQ. V gave up 5 bases and J gave up 3 bases, with 17 bases separating them. This CDR3 is 16 amino acids long. The CDR3 sequence: CASSPRQIPIGNTIYF. Here the CDR3 DNA reads TGTGCCAGCAGCCCGAGACAGATACCTATTGGAAACACCATATATTTT.

This clonotype occurred a few times. The chain has TRBV5-1 and TRBJ2-5; D uncertain. Germline V CDR1 and CDR2: SGHRS, YFSETQ. This CDR3 spans 13 amino acids. Trimming removed 4 bases from V and 2 bases from J, with 9 bases in between. Written as DNA, the CDR3 is TGCGCCAGCAGCGCTCAGCCTCAAGAGACCCAGTACTTC. Residues: CASSAQPQETQYF. Looking up the rest from reference TRBV5-1 and TRBJ2-5 gives the full variable domain: KAGVTQTPRYLIKTRGQQVTLSCSPISGHRSVSWYQQTPGQGLQFLFEYFSETQRNKGNFPGRFSGRQFSNSRSEMNVSTLELGDSALYLCASSAQPQETQYFGPGTRLLVL.